This TCR beta chain originates from a study of shared clonotypes between healthy human individuals. Looking at the study overall: A couple of women and a few men aged 18 to 49 served as donors. Study conclusions and caveats: Sharing across several donors was seen in roughly 5.2% of naive CD4 clonotypes. Compared with clonotypes that all four donors shared, non-shared clonotypes had lower generation probabilities.

CD45RO negativity and positive selection for CCR7 defined naive CD8 cells, a population that excluded terminally differentiated effector memory CD45RA+ cells. Measured with immunoSEQ multiplex PCR; TCRdb has only the in-frame clones, and not every one. Of nearly 2 million clones listed, roughly 95% are singletons. Germline CDR1 and CDR2: MGHDK and SYGVNS. Trimming took 1 base from V and 6 from J; bases not matched to a gene: 10. This CDR3 is built from 16 residues. As regards this clone: Its specificity is unknown.

The chain has TRBV25-1 and TRBJ1-2; 8 nucleotides match TRBD1. Sequencing used naive CD8+ T cells sorted from blood. The clonotype comes from a man aged 18 to 30 in good health. CDR3: CASSELGGQGRDGYTF. The CDR3 bases are TGTGCCAGCAGTGAATTAGGTGGACAGGGCAGGGATGGCTACACCTTC.